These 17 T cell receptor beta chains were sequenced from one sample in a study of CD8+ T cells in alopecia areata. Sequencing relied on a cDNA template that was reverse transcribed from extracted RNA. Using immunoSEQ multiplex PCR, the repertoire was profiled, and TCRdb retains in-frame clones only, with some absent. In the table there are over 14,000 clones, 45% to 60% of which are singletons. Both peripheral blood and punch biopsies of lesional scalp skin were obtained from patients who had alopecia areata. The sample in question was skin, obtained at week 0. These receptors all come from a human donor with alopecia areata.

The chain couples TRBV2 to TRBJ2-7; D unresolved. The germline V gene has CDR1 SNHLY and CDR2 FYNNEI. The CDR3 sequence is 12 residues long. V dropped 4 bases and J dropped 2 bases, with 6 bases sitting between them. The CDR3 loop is CASSVSAYEQYF. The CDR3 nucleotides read TGTGCCAGCAGTGTGAGCGCCTACGAGCAGTACTTC.

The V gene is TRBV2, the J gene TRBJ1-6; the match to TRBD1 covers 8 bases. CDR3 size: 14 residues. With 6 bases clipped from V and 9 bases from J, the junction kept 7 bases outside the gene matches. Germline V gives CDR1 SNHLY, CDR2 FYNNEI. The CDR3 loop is CASRAQGAFSPLHF. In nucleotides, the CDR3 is TGTGCCAGCAGAGCCCAGGGGGCGTTTTCACCCCTCCACTTT.

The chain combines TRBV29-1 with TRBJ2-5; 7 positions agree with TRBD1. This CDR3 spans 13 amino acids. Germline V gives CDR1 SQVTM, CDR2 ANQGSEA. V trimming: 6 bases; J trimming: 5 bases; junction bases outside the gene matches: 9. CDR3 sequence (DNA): TGCAGCGTCAGTTTGACAGGGTTGGAGACCCAGTACTTC. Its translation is CSVSLTGLETQYF.

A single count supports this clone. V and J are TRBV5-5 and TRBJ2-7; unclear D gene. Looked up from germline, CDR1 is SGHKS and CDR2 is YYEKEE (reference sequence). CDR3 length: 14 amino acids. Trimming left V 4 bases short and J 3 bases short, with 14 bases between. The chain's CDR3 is CASSPTSEIYEQYF. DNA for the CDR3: TGTGCCAGCAGCCCCACAAGCGAAATCTACGAGCAGTACTTC. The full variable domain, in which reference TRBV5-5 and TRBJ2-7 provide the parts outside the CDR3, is DAGVTQSPTHLIKTRGQQVTLRCSPISGHKSVSWYQQVLGQGPQFIFQYYEKEERGRGNFPDRFSARQFPNYSSELNVNALLLGDSALYLCASSPTSEIYEQYFGPGTRLTVT.

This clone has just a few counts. The CDR3, as DNA: TGTGCCAGTAAAACCGGACAGGTGGATCTTAATTCACCCCTCCACTTT. Its protein product is CASKTGQVDLNSPLHF. The V gene is TRBV19, the J gene TRBJ1-6; 7 nucleotides agree with TRBD1. V trimming: 7 bases; J trimming: 6 bases; junction bases outside the gene matches: 12. This CDR3 is built from 16 residues. Germline V gene lookup returns CDR1 LNHDA and CDR2 SQIVND (reference sequence). Complete variable domain (other parts from reference TRBV19 and TRBJ1-6): DGGITQSPKYLFRKEGQNVTLSCEQNLNHDAMYWYRQDPGQGLRLIYYSQIVNDFQKGDIAEGYSVSREKKESFPLTVTSAQKNPTAFYLCASKTGQVDLNSPLHFGNGTRLTVT.

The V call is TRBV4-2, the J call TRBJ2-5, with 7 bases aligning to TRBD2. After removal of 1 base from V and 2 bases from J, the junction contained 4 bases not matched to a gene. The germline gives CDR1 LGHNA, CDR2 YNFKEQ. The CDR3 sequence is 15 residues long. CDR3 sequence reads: CASSQVAGKQETQYF. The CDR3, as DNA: TGTGCCAGCAGCCAAGTAGCGGGCAAGCAAGAGACCCAGTACTTC.

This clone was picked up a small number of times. CDR3 loop: CASSQGDAPVGEQFF. CDR3 nucleotides: TGTGCCAGCAGCCAAGGGGACGCTCCGGTAGGTGAGCAGTTCTTC. The chain links TRBV7-9 to TRBJ2-1; perhaps D is TRBD1 or TRBD2 (5 bases each). With 5 bases removed from V and 9 bases from J, the gap between germline ends came to 20 bases. This CDR3 contains 15 residues. The germline gives CDR1 SEHNR, CDR2 FQNEAQ (reference sequence). The full variable domain, with the rest looked up from reference TRBV7-9 and TRBJ2-1, is DTGVSQNPRHKITKRGQNVTFRCDPISEHNRLYWYRQTLGQGPEFLTYFQNEAQLEKSRLLSDRFSAERPKGSFSTLEIQRTEQGDSAMYLCASSQGDAPVGEQFFGPGTRLTVL.

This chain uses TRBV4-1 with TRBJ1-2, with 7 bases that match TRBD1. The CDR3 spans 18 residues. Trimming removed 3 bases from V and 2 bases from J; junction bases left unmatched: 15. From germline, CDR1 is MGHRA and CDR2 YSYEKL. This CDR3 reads CASSQLPRKATGNYGYTF. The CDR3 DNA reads TGCGCCAGCAGCCAGCTCCCCCGTAAAGCGACAGGGAACTATGGCTACACCTTC.

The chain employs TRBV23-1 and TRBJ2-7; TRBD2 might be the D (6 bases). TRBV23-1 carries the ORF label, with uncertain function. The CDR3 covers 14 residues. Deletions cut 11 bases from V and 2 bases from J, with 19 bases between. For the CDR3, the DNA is TGCGCCTCTGCCGGGGGACGGCCCCCCTACGAGCAGTACTTC. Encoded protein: CASAGGRPPYEQYF.

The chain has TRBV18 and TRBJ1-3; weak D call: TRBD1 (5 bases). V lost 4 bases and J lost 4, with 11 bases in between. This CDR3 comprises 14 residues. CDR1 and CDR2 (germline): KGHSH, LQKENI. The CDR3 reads CASSLSDNGNTIYF. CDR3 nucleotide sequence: TGTGCCAGCTCACTCTCGGACAACGGAAACACCATATATTTT. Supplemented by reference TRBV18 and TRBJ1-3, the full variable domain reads NAGVMQNPRHLVRRRGQEARLRCSPMKGHSHVYWYRQLPEEGLKFMVYLQKENIIDESGMPKERFSAEFPKEGPSILRIQQVVRGDSAAYFCASSLSDNGNTIYFGEGSWLTVV.

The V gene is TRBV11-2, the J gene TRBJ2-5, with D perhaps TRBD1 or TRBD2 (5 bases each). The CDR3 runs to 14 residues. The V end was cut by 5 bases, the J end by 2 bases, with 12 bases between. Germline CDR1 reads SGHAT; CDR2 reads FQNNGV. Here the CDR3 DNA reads TGTGCCAGCAGCCCACTGTGGGGGCAAGAGACCCAGTACTTC. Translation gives CASSPLWGQETQYF. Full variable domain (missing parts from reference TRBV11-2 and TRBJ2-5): EAGVAQSPRYKIIEKRQSVAFWCNPISGHATLYWYQQILGQGPKLLIQFQNNGVVDDSQLPKDRFSAERLKGVDSTLKIQPAKLEDSAVYLCASSPLWGQETQYFGPGTRLLVL.

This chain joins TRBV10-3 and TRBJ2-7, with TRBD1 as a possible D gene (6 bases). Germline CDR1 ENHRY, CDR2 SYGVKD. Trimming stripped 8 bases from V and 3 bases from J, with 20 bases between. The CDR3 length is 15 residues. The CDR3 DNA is TGTGCCATCGGCTCACCCCGGACAGAAGACTACGAGCAGTACTTC. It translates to CAIGSPRTEDYEQYF.

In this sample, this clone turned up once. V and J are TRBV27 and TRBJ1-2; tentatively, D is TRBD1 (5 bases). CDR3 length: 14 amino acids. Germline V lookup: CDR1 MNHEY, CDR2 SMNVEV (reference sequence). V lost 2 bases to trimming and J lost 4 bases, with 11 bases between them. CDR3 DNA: TGTGCCAGCAGTTTAGGGGGAGGAACCTATGGCTACACCTTC. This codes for CASSLGGGTYGYTF.

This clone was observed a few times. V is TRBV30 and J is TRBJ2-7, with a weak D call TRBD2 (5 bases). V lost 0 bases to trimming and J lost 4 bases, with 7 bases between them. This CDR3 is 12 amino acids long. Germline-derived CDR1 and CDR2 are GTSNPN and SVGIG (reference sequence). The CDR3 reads CAWSVRGYEQYF. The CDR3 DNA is TGTGCCTGGAGTGTAAGAGGGTACGAGCAGTACTTC.

The DNA of the CDR3 is TGTGCCAGCAGTTTATCCCGGGGGGCCCTGGGGGAGACCCAGTACTTC. This sequence encodes CASSLSRGALGETQYF. The chain links TRBV28 to TRBJ2-5; the D gene is possibly TRBD2 (7 bases). The CDR3 extends over 16 amino acids. Germline lookup yields CDR1 MDHEN and CDR2 SYDVKM. Trimming left V 1 base short and J 5 bases short, with 17 bases between. Full variable domain (rest looked up from reference TRBV28 and TRBJ2-5): DVKVTQSSRYLVKRTGEKVFLECVQDMDHENMFWYRQDPGLGLRLIYFSYDVKMKEKGDIPEGYSVSREKKERFSLILESASTNQTSMYLCASSLSRGALGETQYFGPGTRLLVL.

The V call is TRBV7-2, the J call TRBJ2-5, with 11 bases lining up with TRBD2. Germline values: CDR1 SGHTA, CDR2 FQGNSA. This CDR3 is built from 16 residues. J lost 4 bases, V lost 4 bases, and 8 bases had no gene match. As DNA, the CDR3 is TGTGCCAGCAGCTCAAATAGCGGGGGGGCTTCAGAGACCCAGTACTTC. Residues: CASSSNSGGASETQYF.

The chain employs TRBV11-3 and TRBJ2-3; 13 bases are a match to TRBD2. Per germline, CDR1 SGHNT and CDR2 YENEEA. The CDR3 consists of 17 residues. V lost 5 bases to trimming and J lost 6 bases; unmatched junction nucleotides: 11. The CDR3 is CASSPGRGLAGTDTQYF. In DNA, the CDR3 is TGTGCCAGCAGCCCGGGCAGGGGACTAGCGGGAACGGATACGCAGTATTTT. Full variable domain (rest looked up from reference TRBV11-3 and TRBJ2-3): EAGVVQSPRYKIIEKKQPVAFWCNPISGHNTLYWYLQNLGQGPELLIRYENEEAVDDSQLPKDRFSAERLKGVDSTLKIQPAELGDSAVYLCASSPGRGLAGTDTQYFGPGTRLTVL.